These 2 T cell receptor beta chains were sequenced from one sample in a study of CD8+CD57+ T cells in acquired aplastic anemia. The template for TCR beta VDJ and CDR3 sequence profiling was genomic DNA. Each CDR3 protein is one row after TCRdb ran MiXCR on the reads. The sample gives around 200,000 distinct CDR3 sequences, 50% to 65% of which show up once; 42% is in the top ten. Whoever was chosen for sequencing had shown CD8+CD57+ cell expansion by flow cytometry. The source material was sorted CD4+, CD8+, or CD8+CD57+ T cells (not recorded which) from PBMCs. The receptors were gathered from a human donor with aplastic anemia.

This clonotype was counted only a few times. The rearrangement uses TRBV19 and TRBJ1-6; the D gene is possibly TRBD1 (5 bases). Per the germline V gene, CDR1 is LNHDA and CDR2 is SQIVND (reference sequence). The CDR3 runs to 16 residues. Trimming took 3 bases from V and 3 from J, leaving 12 bases between them. CDR3 protein: CASSIGRQIYNSPLHF. The CDR3 DNA follows: TGTGCCAGTAGTATCGGGAGACAGATCTATAATTCACCCCTCCACTTT.

Notes on this clonotype: A much larger clone sits a single nucleotide away, making a read error possible. V gene TRBV6-1 combines with J gene TRBJ2-1, with 13 nucleotides matching TRBD2. Per the germline V gene, CDR1 is MNHNS and CDR2 is SASEGT. The CDR3 runs to 14 residues. As DNA, the CDR3 is TGTGCCACCACGACTAGCGGGGGGTACAATGAGCAGTCCTTC. This codes for CATTTSGGYNEQSF.